This TCR beta chain was captured in a study of shared clonotypes between healthy human individuals. Study conclusions and caveats: Clonotype sharing among donors, it was expected, would be affected by sequencing depth.

Details on this clone: The antigen is unknown. In the same sample, other DNA sequences code for this CDR3.

CDR1 and CDR2 from the germline V gene are SEHNR and FQNEAQ (reference sequence). CDR3 size: 12 residues. V dropped 3 bases and J dropped 1 base, with 0 bases sitting between them. The repertoire was sequenced with immunoSEQ multiplex PCR; TCRdb's copy has only in-frame clones and lacks some. The table has roughly 2.5 million clones, more than 80% seen once. The chain carries TRBV7-9 and TRBJ2-2; no clear D gene. The source material was naive CD4+ T cells sorted from blood. Stated subset: CD45RA+ positively selected. This sequence was found in a man between 18 and 35 years old in good health. The CDR3: CASSLNTGELFF. The CDR3, as DNA: TGTGCCAGCAGCTTGAACACCGGGGAGCTGTTTTTT.